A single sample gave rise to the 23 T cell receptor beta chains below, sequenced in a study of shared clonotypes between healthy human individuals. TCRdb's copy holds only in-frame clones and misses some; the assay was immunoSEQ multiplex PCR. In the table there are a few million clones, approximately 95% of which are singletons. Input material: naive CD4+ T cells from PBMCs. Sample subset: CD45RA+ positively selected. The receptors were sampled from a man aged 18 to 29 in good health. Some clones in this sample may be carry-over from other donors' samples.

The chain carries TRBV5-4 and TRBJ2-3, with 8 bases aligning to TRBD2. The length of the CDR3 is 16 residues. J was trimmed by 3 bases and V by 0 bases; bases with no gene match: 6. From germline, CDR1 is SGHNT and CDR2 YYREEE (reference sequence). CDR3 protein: CASSLGAGVGTDTQYF. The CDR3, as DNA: TGTGCCAGCAGCTTGGGAGCGGGAGTAGGGACAGATACGCAGTATTTT.

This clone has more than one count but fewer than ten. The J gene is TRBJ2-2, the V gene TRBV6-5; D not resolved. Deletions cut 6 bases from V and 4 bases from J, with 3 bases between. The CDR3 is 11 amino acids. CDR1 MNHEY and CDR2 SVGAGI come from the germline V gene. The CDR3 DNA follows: TGTGCCAGCAGGGGCACCGGGGAGCTGTTTTTT. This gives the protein CASRGTGELFF.

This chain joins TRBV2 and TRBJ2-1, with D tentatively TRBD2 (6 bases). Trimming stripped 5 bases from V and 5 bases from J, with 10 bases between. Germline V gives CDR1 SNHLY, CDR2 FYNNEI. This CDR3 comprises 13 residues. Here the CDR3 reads CASSTGGHNEQFF. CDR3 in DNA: TGTGCCAGCAGTACCGGGGGTCACAATGAGCAGTTCTTC. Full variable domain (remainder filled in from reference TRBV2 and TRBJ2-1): EPEVTQTPSHQVTQMGQEVILRCVPISNHLYFYWYRQILGQKVEFLVSFYNNEISEKSEIFDDQFSVERPDGSNFTLKIRSTKLEDSAMYFCASSTGGHNEQFFGPGTRLTVL.

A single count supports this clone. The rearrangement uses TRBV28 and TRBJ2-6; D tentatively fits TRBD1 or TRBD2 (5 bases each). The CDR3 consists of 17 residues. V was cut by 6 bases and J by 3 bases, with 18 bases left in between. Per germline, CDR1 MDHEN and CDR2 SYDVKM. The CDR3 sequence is CASSPNVGASGANVLTF. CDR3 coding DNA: TGTGCCAGCAGCCCCAACGTCGGGGCAAGTGGGGCCAACGTCCTGACTTTC.

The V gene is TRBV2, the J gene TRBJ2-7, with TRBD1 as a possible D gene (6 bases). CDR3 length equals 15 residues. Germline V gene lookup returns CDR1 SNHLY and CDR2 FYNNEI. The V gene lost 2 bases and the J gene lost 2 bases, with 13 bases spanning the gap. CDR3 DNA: TGTGCCAGCAGTGAATACGACAGGCCAGCCTACGAGCAGTACTTC. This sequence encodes CASSEYDRPAYEQYF. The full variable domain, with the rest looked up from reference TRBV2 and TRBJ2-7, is EPEVTQTPSHQVTQMGQEVILRCVPISNHLYFYWYRQILGQKVEFLVSFYNNEISEKSEIFDDQFSVERPDGSNFTLKIRSTKLEDSAMYFCASSEYDRPAYEQYFGPGTRLTVT.

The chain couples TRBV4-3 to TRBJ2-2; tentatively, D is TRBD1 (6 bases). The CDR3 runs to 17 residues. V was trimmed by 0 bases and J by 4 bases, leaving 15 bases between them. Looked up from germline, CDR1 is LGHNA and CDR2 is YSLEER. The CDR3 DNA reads TGCGCCAGCAGCCAAGAGGGTCAGGGGCGCGGCACCGGGGAGCTGTTTTTT. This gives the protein CASSQEGQGRGTGELFF.

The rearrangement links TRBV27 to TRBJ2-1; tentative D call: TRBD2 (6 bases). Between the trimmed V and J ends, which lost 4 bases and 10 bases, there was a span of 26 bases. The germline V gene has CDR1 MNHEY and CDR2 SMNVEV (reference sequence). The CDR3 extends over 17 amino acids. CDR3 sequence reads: CASSSGPTPGSQREQFF. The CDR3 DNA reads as TGTGCCAGCAGTTCCGGACCGACCCCCGGGAGTCAAAGGGAGCAGTTCTTC.

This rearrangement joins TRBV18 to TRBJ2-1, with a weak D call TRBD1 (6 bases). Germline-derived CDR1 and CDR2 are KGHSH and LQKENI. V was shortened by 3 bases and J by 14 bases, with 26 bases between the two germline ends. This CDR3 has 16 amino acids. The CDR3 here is CASSPRIQGIEGMEFF. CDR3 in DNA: TGTGCCAGCTCACCGAGAATCCAGGGGATTGAAGGTATGGAGTTCTTC.

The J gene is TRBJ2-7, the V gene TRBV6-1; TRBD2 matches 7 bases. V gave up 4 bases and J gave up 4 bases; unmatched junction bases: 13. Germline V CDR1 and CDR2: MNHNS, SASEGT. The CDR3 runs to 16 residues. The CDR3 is CASSGYSRETRYEQYF. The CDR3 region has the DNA TGTGCCAGCAGTGGTTATTCGCGGGAGACGAGGTACGAGCAGTACTTC.

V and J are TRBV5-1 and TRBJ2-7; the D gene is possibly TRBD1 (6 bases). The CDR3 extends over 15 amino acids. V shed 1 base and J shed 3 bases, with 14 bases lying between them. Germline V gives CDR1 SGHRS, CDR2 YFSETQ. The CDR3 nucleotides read TGCGCCAGCAGCTTGTACAGGGAGTTAGGCTACGAGCAGTACTTC. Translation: CASSLYRELGYEQYF. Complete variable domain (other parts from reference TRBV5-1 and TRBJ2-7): KAGVTQTPRYLIKTRGQQVTLSCSPISGHRSVSWYQQTPGQGLQFLFEYFSETQRNKGNFPGRFSGRQFSNSRSEMNVSTLELGDSALYLCASSLYRELGYEQYFGPGTRLTVT.

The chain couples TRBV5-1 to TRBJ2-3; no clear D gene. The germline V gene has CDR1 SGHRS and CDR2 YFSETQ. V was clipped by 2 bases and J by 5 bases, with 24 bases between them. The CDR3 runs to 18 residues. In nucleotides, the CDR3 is TGCGCCAGCAGCTTCGACCCCCGCTTGCGGATGCCCGTAGATACGCAGTATTTT. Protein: CASSFDPRLRMPVDTQYF.

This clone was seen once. For the CDR3, the DNA is TGTGCCAGCAGTTCGACAGCAACCGGGGAGCTGTTTTTT. This codes for CASSSTATGELFF. The genes are TRBV28 and TRBJ2-2; TRBD1 is a possible D gene (5 bases). CDR3 length equals 13 residues. V was pared by 4 bases and J by 5 bases, with 8 bases between. The germline V gene encodes CDR1 MDHEN and CDR2 SYDVKM.

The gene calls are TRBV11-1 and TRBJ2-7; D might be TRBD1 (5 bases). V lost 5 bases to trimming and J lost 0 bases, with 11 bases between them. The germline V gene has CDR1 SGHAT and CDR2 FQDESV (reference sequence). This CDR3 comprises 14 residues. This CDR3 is CASSRIDSSYEQYF. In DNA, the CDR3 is TGTGCCAGCAGCCGAATAGACAGCTCCTACGAGCAGTACTTC.

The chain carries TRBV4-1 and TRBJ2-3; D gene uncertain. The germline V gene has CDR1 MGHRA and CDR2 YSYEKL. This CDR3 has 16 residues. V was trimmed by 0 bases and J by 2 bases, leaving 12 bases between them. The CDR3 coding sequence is TGCGCCAGCAGCCAAGAGAGCTTCTGGTCCACAGATACGCAGTATTTT. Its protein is CASSQESFWSTDTQYF.

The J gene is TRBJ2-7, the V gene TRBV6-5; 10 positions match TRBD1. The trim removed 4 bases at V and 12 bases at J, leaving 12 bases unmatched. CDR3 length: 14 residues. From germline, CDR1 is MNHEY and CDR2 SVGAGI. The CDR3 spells CASSLFRDRGVRYF. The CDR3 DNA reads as TGTGCCAGCAGTTTGTTCCGGGACAGGGGTGTTCGGTACTTC.

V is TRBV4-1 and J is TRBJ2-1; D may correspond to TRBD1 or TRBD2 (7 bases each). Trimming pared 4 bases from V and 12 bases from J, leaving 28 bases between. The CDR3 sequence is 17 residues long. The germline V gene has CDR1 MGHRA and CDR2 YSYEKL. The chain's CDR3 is CASSRRGGDSLGVGQFF. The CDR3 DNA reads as TGCGCCAGCAGCCGCCGAGGGGGGGACAGCCTGGGCGTGGGGCAGTTCTTC.

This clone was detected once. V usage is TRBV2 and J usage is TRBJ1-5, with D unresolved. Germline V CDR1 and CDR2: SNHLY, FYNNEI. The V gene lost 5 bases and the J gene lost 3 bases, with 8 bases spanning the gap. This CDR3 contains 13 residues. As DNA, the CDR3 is TGTGCCAGCAGTTTGAAAGCCAATCAGCCCCAGCATTTT. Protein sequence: CASSLKANQPQHF.

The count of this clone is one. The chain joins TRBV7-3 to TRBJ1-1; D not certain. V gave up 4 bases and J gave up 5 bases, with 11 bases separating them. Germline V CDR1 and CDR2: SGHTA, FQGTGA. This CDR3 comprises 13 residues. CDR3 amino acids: CASSYLSGTEAFF. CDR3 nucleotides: TGTGCCAGCAGCTACCTTAGCGGAACTGAAGCTTTCTTT.

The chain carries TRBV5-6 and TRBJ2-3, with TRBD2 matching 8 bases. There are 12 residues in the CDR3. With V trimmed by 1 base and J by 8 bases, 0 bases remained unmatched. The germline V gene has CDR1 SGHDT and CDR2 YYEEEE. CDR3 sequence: CASSLSGGTQYF. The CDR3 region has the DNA TGTGCCAGCAGCTTGAGCGGGGGTACGCAGTATTTT.

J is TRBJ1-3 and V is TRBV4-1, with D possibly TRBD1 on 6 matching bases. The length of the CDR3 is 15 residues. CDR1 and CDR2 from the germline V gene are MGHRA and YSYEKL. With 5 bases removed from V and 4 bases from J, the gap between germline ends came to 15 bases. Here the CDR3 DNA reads TGCGCCAGCAGCTTCTTGGGGGCGCGAGGAAACACCATATATTTT. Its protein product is CASSFLGARGNTIYF.

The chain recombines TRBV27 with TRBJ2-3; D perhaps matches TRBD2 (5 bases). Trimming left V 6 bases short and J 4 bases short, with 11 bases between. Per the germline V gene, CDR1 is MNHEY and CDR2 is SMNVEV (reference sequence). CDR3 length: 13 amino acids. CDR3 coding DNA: TGTGCCAGCAGCCTAGAGGAGGCAGATACGCAGTATTTT. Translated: CASSLEEADTQYF.

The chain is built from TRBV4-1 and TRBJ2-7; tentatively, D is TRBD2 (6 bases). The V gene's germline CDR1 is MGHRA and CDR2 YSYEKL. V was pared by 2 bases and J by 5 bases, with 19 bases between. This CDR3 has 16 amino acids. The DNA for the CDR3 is TGCGCCAGCAGCCAACTCCCCCCGGGAGTACGCAACGAGCAGTACTTC. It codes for CASSQLPPGVRNEQYF.

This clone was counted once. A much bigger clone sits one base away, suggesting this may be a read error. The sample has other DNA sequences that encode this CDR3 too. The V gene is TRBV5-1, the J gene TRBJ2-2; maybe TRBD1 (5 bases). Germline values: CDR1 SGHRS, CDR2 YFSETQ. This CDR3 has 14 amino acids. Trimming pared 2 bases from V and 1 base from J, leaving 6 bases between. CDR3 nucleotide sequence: TGCGCCAGCAGCTTTGGACAGAACACCGGGGAGCTGTTTTTT. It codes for CASSFGQNTGELFF.